The 21 T cell receptor beta chains given below trace back to one sample, sequenced in a study of T-cell memory formation after mild COVID-19. TCRdb recomputed calls from the 5' RACE reads with MiXCR, one row per CDR3 protein. The sample has 220,000 or so distinct CDR3 sequences, around 9.5% seen once. Sequenced sample: PBMCs or a T cell subset sorted from them (not recorded which). These receptors were obtained from a man between 18 and 35 years old who had mild COVID-19 (a few samples of this study predate the infection). Cell type and time point are not known.

V usage is TRBV2 and J usage is TRBJ2-4; 7 bases agree with TRBD1. CDR1 is SNHLY, CDR2 FYNNEI, per germline. Unmatched junction bases numbered 9, after V lost 4 bases and J lost 0 bases. The CDR3 has 17 amino acids. The CDR3 bases are TGTGCCAGCAGTGGAGGGGTGGCAGGGGGAGCCAAAAACATTCAGTACTTC. Encoded protein: CASSGGVAGGAKNIQYF.

This clonotype was observed many times. This chain joins TRBV7-2 and TRBJ2-3; 12 positions match TRBD2. Trimming cost V 3 bases and J 4 bases; bases outside gene matches: 5. CDR1 SGHTA and CDR2 FQGNSA come from the germline V gene. The CDR3 loop spans 16 amino acids. The CDR3 region has the DNA TGTGCCAGCAGCTTGTATCTAGCGGGGGGGCCAGATACGCAGTATTTT. Its protein product is CASSLYLAGGPDTQYF.

At least ten counts were recorded for this clonotype. The gene calls are TRBV5-1 and TRBJ2-3; the match to TRBD1 covers 8 bases. Germline CDR1 reads SGHRS; CDR2 reads YFSETQ. This CDR3 is built from 14 residues. With 4 bases clipped from V and 4 bases from J, the junction kept 5 bases outside the gene matches. CDR3 loop: CASSIGTGSDTQYF. CDR3 DNA sequence: TGCGCCAGCAGCATTGGGACAGGTTCAGATACGCAGTATTTT.

The chain links TRBV5-1 to TRBJ1-2; 8 positions agree with TRBD1. The germline CDR1 and CDR2 sequences are SGHRS and YFSETQ. V shed 2 bases and J 5 bases; nucleotides not matched to a gene: 5. This CDR3 region has 14 residues. As DNA, the CDR3 is TGCGCCAGCAGCTTCGACAGGGGTTCGTATGGCTACACCTTC. It yields the protein CASSFDRGSYGYTF.

The chain carries TRBV7-6 and TRBJ1-1; D is possibly TRBD1 (5 bases). The germline V and J ends were trimmed by 5 bases and 8 bases, with 21 bases remaining between them. CDR3 size: 15 residues. CDR1 and CDR2 from the germline V gene are SGHVS and FNYEAQ. The CDR3 spells CASSTTPGPATEAFF. For the CDR3, the DNA is TGTGCCAGCAGCACCACTCCAGGGCCGGCTACCGAAGCTTTCTTT. Full variable domain (outside the CDR3, taken from reference TRBV7-6 and TRBJ1-1): GAGVSQSPRYKVTKRGQDVALRCDPISGHVSLYWYRQALGQGPEFLTYFNYEAQQDKSGLPNDRFSAERPEGSISTLTIQRTEQRDSAMYRCASSTTPGPATEAFFGQGTRLTVV.

The chain links TRBV18 to TRBJ2-6; D is undetermined. Germline V gene sequence: CDR1 KGHSH, CDR2 LQKENI. The CDR3 loop spans 13 amino acids. Trimming removed 6 bases from V and 0 bases from J, with 3 bases in between. CDR3 DNA: TGTGCCAGCTCCGACTCTGGGGCCAACGTCCTGACTTTC. Its translation: CASSDSGANVLTF.

This clonotype showed up just a few times. The chain links TRBV7-3 to TRBJ2-1, with 12 bases matching TRBD2. Germline V gene sequence: CDR1 SGHTA, CDR2 FQGTGA. Trimming took 5 bases from V and 3 from J; bases not matched to a gene: 2. This CDR3 contains 15 residues. The CDR3 here is CASSASGGGYNEQFF. The DNA for the CDR3 is TGTGCCAGCAGCGCTAGCGGGGGGGGCTACAATGAGCAGTTCTTC.

Ten or more counts support this clonotype. The chain combines TRBV20-1 with TRBJ2-4; unclear D gene. V was clipped by 3 bases and J by 7 bases, with 13 bases between them. CDR1 DFQATT and CDR2 SNEGSKA come from the germline V gene (reference sequence). The length of the CDR3 is 13 residues. The CDR3 sequence: CSASRPLGNIQYF. CDR3 nucleotides: TGCAGTGCTAGTAGGCCTCTGGGGAACATTCAGTACTTC.

This rearrangement joins TRBV27 to TRBJ1-2, with no clear D. Trimming shortened V by 1 base and J by 7 bases, and 10 bases separated the two germline ends. The CDR3 has 13 residues. CDR1 and CDR2 (germline): MNHEY, SMNVEV (reference sequence). The CDR3 DNA sequence: TGTGCCAGCAGTTTATTCTCGGGTAGTGGCTACACCTTC. This translates into CASSLFSGSGYTF.

This clonotype was detected ten times or more. The chain links TRBV20-1 to TRBJ2-6, with 10 bases matching TRBD2. The CDR3 has 17 residues. J lost 0 bases, V lost 3 bases, and 5 bases had no gene match. Germline V gene sequence: CDR1 DFQATT, CDR2 SNEGSKA (reference sequence). CDR3 bases: TGCAGTGCTAGTCTAGCGGGGGCCAGCTCTGGGGCCAACGTCCTGACTTTC. Translating it yields CSASLAGASSGANVLTF.

The V and J genes are TRBV29-1 and TRBJ2-5; no definite D call. The CDR3 is 12 amino acids. Germline V lookup: CDR1 SQVTM, CDR2 ANQGSEA. In DNA form, the CDR3 reads TGCACCTTCACGCAGGCTTCTGAGACCCAGTACTTC. Translated, it gives CTFTQASETQYF.

This clonotype was detected only a few times. The rearrangement links TRBV9 to TRBJ2-3, with a weak D call TRBD2 (5 bases). The CDR3 runs 15 residues. Germline-derived CDR1 and CDR2 are SGDLS and YYNGEE. Deletions cut 3 bases from V and 4 bases from J, with 15 bases between. CDR3 sequence reads: CASSANPLVADTQYF. Here the CDR3 DNA reads TGTGCCAGCAGCGCTAACCCACTAGTCGCAGATACGCAGTATTTT. Full variable domain (remainder filled in from reference TRBV9 and TRBJ2-3): DSGVTQTPKHLITATGQRVTLRCSPRSGDLSVYWYQQSLDQGLQFLIQYYNGEERAKGNILERFSAQQFPDLHSELNLSSLELGDSALYFCASSANPLVADTQYFGPGTRLTVL.

V is TRBV20-1 and J is TRBJ2-7; TRBD1 matches at 8 bases. V shed 2 bases, J shed 5 bases, and the junction held 8 bases outside the gene matches. The CDR3 is 14 amino acids. The germline CDR1 and CDR2 sequences are DFQATT and SNEGSKA (reference sequence). This CDR3 is CSARLGQVLHEQYF. The CDR3 region has the DNA TGCAGTGCTAGACTGGGACAGGTTTTGCACGAGCAGTACTTC.

This clonotype was recorded a few times. The chain joins TRBV25-1 to TRBJ1-2, with D unresolved. The germline V and J ends were trimmed by 4 bases and 7 bases, with 13 bases remaining between them. The CDR3 extends over 13 amino acids. Germline V CDR1 and CDR2: MGHDK, SYGVNS. The CDR3 spells CASSVGPTGGYTF. For the CDR3, the DNA is TGTGCCAGCAGTGTTGGGCCAACGGGTGGCTACACCTTC.

The chain employs TRBV4-1 and TRBJ2-2; weak D call: TRBD1 (5 bases). Deletions cut 2 bases from V and 6 bases from J, with 10 bases between. The V gene's germline CDR1 is MGHRA and CDR2 YSYEKL. The CDR3 runs 14 residues. CDR3 loop: CASSQIQGAGELFF. CDR3 nucleotide sequence: TGCGCCAGCAGCCAAATCCAGGGTGCCGGGGAGCTGTTTTTT.

This clonotype rates as medium-sized. DNA of the CDR3: TGCGCCAGCAGACACCCGCCGACAGCCTACGAGCAGTACTTC. This gives the protein CASRHPPTAYEQYF. The chain links TRBV5-1 to TRBJ2-7, with a tentative D call TRBD1 (5 bases). The V gene lost 5 bases and the J gene lost 2 bases, with 14 bases spanning the gap. This CDR3 comprises 14 residues. The germline CDR1 and CDR2 sequences are SGHRS and YFSETQ.

The chain has TRBV7-2 and TRBJ1-1; 7 bases are shared with TRBD1. Germline trimming cut 4 bases from V and 11 bases from J; bases unmatched to any gene: 16. The CDR3 has 15 residues. Germline assignment: CDR1 SGHTA and CDR2 FQGNSA. CDR3 in amino acids: CASSSKTGSSSSAFF. Written as DNA, the CDR3 is TGTGCCAGCAGCTCCAAGACAGGGTCAAGTTCTTCCGCTTTCTTT.

The chain combines TRBV6-1 with TRBJ2-3; 8 nucleotides match TRBD2. This CDR3 has 14 amino acids. After removal of 6 bases from V and 2 bases from J, the junction contained 4 bases not matched to a gene. CDR1 MNHNS and CDR2 SASEGT come from the germline V gene. In DNA, the CDR3 is TGTGCCAGCAGGAGCGGGGGCCCCACAGATACGCAGTATTTT. This sequence encodes CASRSGGPTDTQYF.

This clonotype has just a few counts. The V call is TRBV12-3 or TRBV12-4, the J call TRBJ2-2; D might be TRBD1 (5 bases). The CDR3 is 14 residues long. V was shortened by 6 bases and J by 0 bases, with 8 bases between the two germline ends. CDR3 coding DNA: TGTGCCAGCAGCACAGGTCCGAACACCGGGGAGCTGTTTTTT. Encoded protein: CASSTGPNTGELFF.

This clonotype was counted between two and nine times. The CDR3 loop is CASSKGGGVKDGYTF. The CDR3 DNA reads TGTGCCAGCAGCAAAGGGGGGGGCGTTAAGGATGGCTACACCTTC. The chain links TRBV7-2 to TRBJ1-2; weak D call: TRBD1 (6 bases). The length of the CDR3 is 15 residues. The germline V gene has CDR1 SGHTA and CDR2 FQGNSA. V lost 5 bases and J 6 bases, leaving 19 bases between the germline ends.

This chain joins TRBV18 and TRBJ1-2; D not certain. This CDR3 comprises 13 residues. Germline-derived CDR1 and CDR2 are KGHSH and LQKENI. Between the trimmed V and J ends, which lost 2 bases and 4 bases, there was a span of 8 bases. The CDR3 DNA follows: TGTGCCAGCTCACCAGAGGATTTCTATGGCTACACCTTC. Its protein product is CASSPEDFYGYTF.